This is a list of T cell receptor beta chains from one sample in a study of shared clonotypes between healthy human individuals. Clones were read by immunoSEQ multiplex PCR, and TCRdb kept only the in-frame ones, dropping some. This sample carries some 790,000 clones, 72% of them seen once, and the ten largest clones take less than 2%. Sequencing used memory CD4+ T cells sorted from blood. These receptor sequences come from a woman aged 25-40 years in good health. Both conserved end residues are part of each CDR3. Each record gives: clone size, J gene, D gene, V gene, CDR3 protein, CDR3 DNA. D genes are given only for firm matches. Rows give clone size only sometimes, using once, few, many, or a class for an expanded clone.

clone_size: -; j_call: TRBJ2-5; d_call: TRBD1; v_call: TRBV6-1; cdr3_aa: CASTGDRQETQYF; cdr3_nt: TGTGCCAGCACAGGGGACAGGCAAGAGACCCAGTACTTC
clone_size: -; j_call: TRBJ2-1; d_call: TRBD2; v_call: TRBV9; cdr3_aa: CASSGIAGPDPTDEQFF; cdr3_nt: TGTGCCAGCAGCGGTATAGCGGGACCCGACCCAACAGATGAGCAGTTCTTC
clone_size: many; j_call: TRBJ2-3; d_call: TRBD1; v_call: TRBV4-2; cdr3_aa: CASSQELRQGADTQYF; cdr3_nt: TGTGCCAGCAGCCAAGAGCTTCGACAGGGAGCAGATACGCAGTATTTT
clone_size: few; j_call: TRBJ1-2; d_call: -; v_call: TRBV28; cdr3_aa: CASARTSDYGYTF; cdr3_nt: TGTGCCAGCGCAAGGACAAGTGACTATGGCTACACCTTC
clone_size: -; j_call: TRBJ2-1; d_call: TRBD2; v_call: TRBV28; cdr3_aa: CASSPPLGTTGYNEQFF; cdr3_nt: TGTGCCAGCAGTCCCCCCCTCGGGACTACCGGCTACAATGAGCAGTTCTTC
clone_size: many; j_call: TRBJ2-3; d_call: TRBD2; v_call: TRBV28; cdr3_aa: CASRGLAGGNTDTQYF; cdr3_nt: TGTGCCAGCAGAGGACTAGCGGGAGGAAACACAGATACGCAGTATTTT
clone_size: -; j_call: TRBJ1-1; d_call: TRBD1; v_call: TRBV4-2; cdr3_aa: CASSQDYGQAIRGAFF; cdr3_nt: TGTGCCAGCAGCCAAGATTACGGACAGGCTATAAGGGGCGCTTTCTTT
clone_size: -; j_call: TRBJ2-6; d_call: TRBD2; v_call: TRBV25-1; cdr3_aa: CASTGLAESSGANVLTF; cdr3_nt: TGTGCCAGCACGGGACTAGCGGAAAGCTCTGGGGCCAACGTCCTGACTTTC
clone_size: -; j_call: TRBJ2-2; d_call: -; v_call: TRBV4-1; cdr3_aa: CASSRTVNTGELFF; cdr3_nt: TGCGCCAGCAGCCGGACGGTGAACACCGGGGAGCTGTTTTTT
clone_size: few; j_call: TRBJ2-7; d_call: -; v_call: TRBV28; cdr3_aa: CASSPPSSYLSYEQYF; cdr3_nt: TGTGCCAGCAGTCCCCCCAGCAGCTACCTCTCCTACGAGCAGTACTTC
clone_size: -; j_call: TRBJ2-3; d_call: TRBD2; v_call: TRBV10-2; cdr3_aa: CASSTGTSGRVADTQYF; cdr3_nt: TGCGCCAGCAGCACCGGGACTAGCGGGAGAGTTGCAGATACGCAGTATTTT
clone_size: -; j_call: TRBJ2-5; d_call: -; v_call: TRBV5-1; cdr3_aa: CASSLGGFRETQYF; cdr3_nt: TGCGCCAGCAGCTTGGGTGGGTTCAGAGAGACCCAGTACTTC
clone_size: -; j_call: TRBJ1-2; d_call: TRBD1; v_call: TRBV28; cdr3_aa: CASSSTGLYYGYTF; cdr3_nt: TGTGCCAGCAGTTCGACAGGGCTCTACTATGGCTACACCTTC
clone_size: -; j_call: TRBJ2-7; d_call: TRBD2; v_call: TRBV29-1; cdr3_aa: CSVEDRLAGEGYEQYF; cdr3_nt: TGCAGCGTTGAAGATCGGCTAGCGGGAGAGGGGTACGAGCAGTACTTC
clone_size: -; j_call: TRBJ1-4; d_call: -; v_call: TRBV4-1; cdr3_aa: CASSHLRGEKLFF; cdr3_nt: TGCGCCAGCAGCCACCTAAGGGGGGAAAAACTGTTTTTT
clone_size: -; j_call: TRBJ2-7; d_call: TRBD2; v_call: TRBV6-5; cdr3_aa: CASSLRLAGGVKQYF; cdr3_nt: TGTGCCAGCAGTCTCAGACTAGCGGGAGGTGTCAAGCAGTACTTC
clone_size: -; j_call: TRBJ1-5; d_call: -; v_call: TRBV7-2; cdr3_aa: CASSPYLSNQPQHF; cdr3_nt: TGTGCCAGCAGCCCTTACCTTAGCAATCAGCCCCAGCATTTT
clone_size: -; j_call: TRBJ2-7; d_call: TRBD1; v_call: TRBV7-9; cdr3_aa: CASRLQGDSYEQYF; cdr3_nt: TGTGCCAGCAGGCTACAGGGGGACTCCTACGAGCAGTACTTC
clone_size: -; j_call: TRBJ2-3; d_call: -; v_call: TRBV27; cdr3_aa: CASSPRGGVFTDTQYF; cdr3_nt: TGTGCCAGCAGTCCCAGGGGGGGGGTTTTCACAGATACGCAGTATTTT
clone_size: -; j_call: TRBJ2-7; d_call: -; v_call: TRBV5-5; cdr3_aa: CASIPAWAGDEQYF; cdr3_nt: TGTGCCAGCATTCCAGCTTGGGCTGGGGACGAGCAGTACTTC
clone_size: -; j_call: TRBJ1-4; d_call: -; v_call: TRBV7-2; cdr3_aa: CASSLTGVNEKLFF; cdr3_nt: TGTGCCAGCAGCCTGACAGGCGTTAATGAAAAACTGTTTTTT
clone_size: many; j_call: TRBJ2-7; d_call: -; v_call: TRBV11-2; cdr3_aa: CASSLDRTGEQYF; cdr3_nt: TGTGCCAGCAGCTTAGATAGGACGGGGGAGCAGTACTTC
clone_size: -; j_call: TRBJ2-3; d_call: -; v_call: TRBV5-1; cdr3_aa: CASRTNRWFRTDTQYF; cdr3_nt: TGCGCCAGCAGGACGAACAGATGGTTTCGCACAGATACGCAGTATTTT
clone_size: -; j_call: TRBJ2-3; d_call: TRBD1; v_call: TRBV18; cdr3_aa: CASSPIGTGNADTQYF; cdr3_nt: TGTGCCAGCTCACCTATTGGGACAGGGAACGCAGATACGCAGTATTTT
clone_size: -; j_call: TRBJ1-5; d_call: -; v_call: TRBV2; cdr3_aa: CASSALRQARGRGNQPQHF; cdr3_nt: TGTGCCAGCAGTGCCCTTAGACAGGCTAGGGGTAGGGGCAATCAGCCCCAGCATTTT
clone_size: -; j_call: TRBJ1-4; d_call: -; v_call: TRBV5-1; cdr3_aa: CASSLAPVGSNEKLFF; cdr3_nt: TGCGCCAGCAGCTTGGCCCCGGTCGGGTCTAATGAAAAACTGTTTTTT
clone_size: many; j_call: TRBJ1-2; d_call: TRBD1; v_call: TRBV11-2; cdr3_aa: CASSLTQGANGYTF; cdr3_nt: TGTGCCAGCAGCTTGACGCAGGGGGCAAATGGCTACACCTTC
clone_size: -; j_call: TRBJ2-7; d_call: -; v_call: TRBV25-1; cdr3_aa: CASSGAVDDPYEQYF; cdr3_nt: TGTGCCAGCAGTGGGGCTGTTGATGATCCCTACGAGCAGTACTTC
clone_size: many; j_call: TRBJ2-2; d_call: TRBD2; v_call: TRBV10-2; cdr3_aa: CASSLRELGELFF; cdr3_nt: TGCGCCAGCAGCCTGCGGGAGCTCGGGGAGCTGTTTTTT
clone_size: -; j_call: TRBJ1-4; d_call: -; v_call: TRBV7-9; cdr3_aa: CASSPTRMGNEKLFF; cdr3_nt: TGTGCCAGCAGCCCCACAAGAATGGGTAATGAAAAACTGTTTTTT
clone_size: -; j_call: TRBJ2-7; d_call: -; v_call: TRBV29-1; cdr3_aa: CSVEDRGNSYEQYF; cdr3_nt: TGCAGCGTTGAAGATCGGGGCAACTCCTACGAGCAGTACTTC
clone_size: medium-sized; j_call: TRBJ1-4; d_call: TRBD1; v_call: TRBV18; cdr3_aa: CASSREEGGVNEKLFF; cdr3_nt: TGTGCCAGCTCCCGGGAGGAAGGGGGCGTTAATGAAAAACTGTTTTTT
clone_size: -; j_call: TRBJ2-1; d_call: TRBD2; v_call: TRBV5-1; cdr3_aa: CASSKLASGTYNEQFF; cdr3_nt: TGCGCCAGCAGCAAGCTTGCTAGCGGGACCTACAATGAGCAGTTCTTC
clone_size: -; j_call: TRBJ1-5; d_call: -; v_call: TRBV6-5; cdr3_aa: CASSYSQGGQPQHF; cdr3_nt: TGTGCCAGCAGTTACTCTCAGGGTGGACAGCCCCAGCATTTT
clone_size: -; j_call: TRBJ2-7; d_call: -; v_call: TRBV28; cdr3_aa: CASSQTIYEQYF; cdr3_nt: TGTGCCAGCAGTCAGACTATCTACGAGCAGTACTTC
clone_size: -; j_call: TRBJ2-1; d_call: TRBD2; v_call: TRBV5-1; cdr3_aa: CASSLGTSAAFSYNEQFF; cdr3_nt: TGCGCCAGCAGCTTAGGGACTAGCGCTGCATTCTCCTACAATGAGCAGTTCTTC
clone_size: once; j_call: TRBJ2-1; d_call: -; v_call: TRBV4-2; cdr3_aa: CASSQADVRVNNEQFF; cdr3_nt: TGTGCCAGCAGCCAAGCGGACGTCCGGGTGAACAATGAGCAGTTCTTC
clone_size: -; j_call: TRBJ2-2; d_call: TRBD2; v_call: TRBV6-1; cdr3_aa: CASSESRGGLAGGLAGELFF; cdr3_nt: TGTGCCAGCAGTGAATCGCGGGGGGGACTAGCGGGAGGATTGGCCGGGGAGCTGTTTTTT
clone_size: -; j_call: TRBJ1-5; d_call: -; v_call: TRBV28; cdr3_aa: CASTPGGPAGQPQHF; cdr3_nt: TGTGCCAGCACCCCCGGAGGACCGGCTGGTCAGCCCCAGCATTTT
clone_size: many; j_call: TRBJ2-1; d_call: -; v_call: TRBV4-1; cdr3_aa: CASSHTTRGGSYNEQFF; cdr3_nt: TGCGCCAGCAGCCATACTACACGCGGCGGGTCGTACAATGAGCAGTTCTTC
clone_size: -; j_call: TRBJ2-7; d_call: -; v_call: TRBV19; cdr3_aa: CASSSRAGATGEQYF; cdr3_nt: TGTGCCAGTAGTTCTAGGGCAGGGGCTACTGGGGAGCAGTACTTC
clone_size: -; j_call: TRBJ2-2; d_call: -; v_call: TRBV28; cdr3_aa: CASSRGQNTGELFF; cdr3_nt: TGTGCCAGCAGCCGGGGACAGAACACCGGGGAGCTGTTTTTT
clone_size: few; j_call: TRBJ1-2; d_call: TRBD1; v_call: TRBV27; cdr3_aa: CASSPPIRGGGYTF; cdr3_nt: TGTGCCAGCAGCCCCCCGATCAGGGGGGGCGGCTACACCTTC